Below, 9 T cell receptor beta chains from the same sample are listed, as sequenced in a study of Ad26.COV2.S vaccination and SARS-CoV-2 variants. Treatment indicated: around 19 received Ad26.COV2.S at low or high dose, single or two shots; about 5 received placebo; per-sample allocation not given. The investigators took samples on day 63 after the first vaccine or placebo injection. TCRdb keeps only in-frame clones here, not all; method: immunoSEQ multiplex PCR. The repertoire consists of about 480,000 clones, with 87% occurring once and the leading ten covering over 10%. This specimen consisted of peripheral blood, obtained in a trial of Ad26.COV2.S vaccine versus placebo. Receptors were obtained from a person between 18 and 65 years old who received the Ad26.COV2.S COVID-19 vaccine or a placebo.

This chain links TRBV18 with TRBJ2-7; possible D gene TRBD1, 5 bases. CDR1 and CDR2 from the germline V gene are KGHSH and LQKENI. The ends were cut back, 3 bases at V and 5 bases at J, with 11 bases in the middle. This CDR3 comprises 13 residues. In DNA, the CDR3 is TGTGCCAGCTCACCGTCAGGGTCCAACGAGCAGTACTTC. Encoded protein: CASSPSGSNEQYF. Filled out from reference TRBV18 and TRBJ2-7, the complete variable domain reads NAGVMQNPRHLVRRRGQEARLRCSPMKGHSHVYWYRQLPEEGLKFMVYLQKENIIDESGMPKERFSAEFPKEGPSILRIQQVVRGDSAAYFCASSPSGSNEQYFGPGTRLTVT.

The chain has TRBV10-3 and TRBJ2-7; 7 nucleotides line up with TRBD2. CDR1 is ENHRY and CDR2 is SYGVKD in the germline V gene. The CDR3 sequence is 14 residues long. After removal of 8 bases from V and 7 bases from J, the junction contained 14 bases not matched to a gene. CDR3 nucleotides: TGTGCCATCGCGGAGGCGGGAGTAGCGGATGAGCAGTACTTC. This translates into CAIAEAGVADEQYF.

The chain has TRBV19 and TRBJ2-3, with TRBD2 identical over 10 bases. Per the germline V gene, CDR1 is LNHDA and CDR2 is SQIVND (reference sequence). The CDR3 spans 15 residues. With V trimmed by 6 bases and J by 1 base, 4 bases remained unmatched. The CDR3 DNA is TGTGCCAGTAGCCCCACTAGCGGGGGCACAGATACGCAGTATTTT. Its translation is CASSPTSGGTDTQYF.

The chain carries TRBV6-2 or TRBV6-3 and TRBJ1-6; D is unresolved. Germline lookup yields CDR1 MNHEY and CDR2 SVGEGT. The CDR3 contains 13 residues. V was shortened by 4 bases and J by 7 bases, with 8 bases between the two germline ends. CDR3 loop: CASSLAVNSPLHF. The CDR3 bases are TGTGCCAGCAGTTTAGCAGTAAATTCACCCCTCCACTTT.

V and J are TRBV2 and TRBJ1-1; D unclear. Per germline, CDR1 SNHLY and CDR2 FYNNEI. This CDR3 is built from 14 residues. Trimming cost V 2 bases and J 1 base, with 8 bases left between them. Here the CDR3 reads CASSERVTNTEAFF. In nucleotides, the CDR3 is TGTGCCAGCAGTGAACGGGTTACGAACACTGAAGCTTTCTTT.

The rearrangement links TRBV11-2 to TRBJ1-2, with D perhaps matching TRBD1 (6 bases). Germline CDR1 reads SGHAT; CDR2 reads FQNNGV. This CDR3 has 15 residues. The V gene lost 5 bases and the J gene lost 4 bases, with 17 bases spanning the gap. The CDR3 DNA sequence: TGTGCCAGCAGCCCCCCAGGACAGTTCCGCTATGGCTACACCTTC. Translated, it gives CASSPPGQFRYGYTF.

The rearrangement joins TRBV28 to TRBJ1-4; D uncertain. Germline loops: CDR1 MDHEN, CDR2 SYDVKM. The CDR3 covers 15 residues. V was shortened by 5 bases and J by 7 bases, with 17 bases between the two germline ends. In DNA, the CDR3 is TGTGCCAGCAGTCTCACGCCGGCCGGCGGTGAAAAACTGTTTTTT. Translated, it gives CASSLTPAGGEKLFF.

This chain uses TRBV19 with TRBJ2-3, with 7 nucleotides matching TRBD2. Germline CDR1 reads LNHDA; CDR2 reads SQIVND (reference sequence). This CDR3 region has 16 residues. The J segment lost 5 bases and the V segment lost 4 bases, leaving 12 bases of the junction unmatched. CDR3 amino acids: CASSNRWEGLQDTQYF. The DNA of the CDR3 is TGTGCCAGTAGTAATAGGTGGGAGGGCCTCCAAGATACGCAGTATTTT. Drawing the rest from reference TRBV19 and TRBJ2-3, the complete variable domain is DGGITQSPKYLFRKEGQNVTLSCEQNLNHDAMYWYRQDPGQGLRLIYYSQIVNDFQKGDIAEGYSVSREKKESFPLTVTSAQKNPTAFYLCASSNRWEGLQDTQYFGPGTRLTVL.

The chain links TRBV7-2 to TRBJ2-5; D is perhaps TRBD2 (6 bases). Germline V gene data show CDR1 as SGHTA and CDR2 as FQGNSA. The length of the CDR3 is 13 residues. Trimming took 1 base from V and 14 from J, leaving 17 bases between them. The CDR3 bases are TGTGCCAGCAGCTTAGAGGAGGGGTTTGAGGAATACTTC. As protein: CASSLEEGFEEYF. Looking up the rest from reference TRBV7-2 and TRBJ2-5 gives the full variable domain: GAGVSQSPSNKVTEKGKDVELRCDPISGHTALYWYRQSLGQGLEFLIYFQGNSAPDKSGLPSDRFSAERTGGSVSTLTIQRTQQEDSAVYLCASSLEEGFEEYFGPGTRLLVL.